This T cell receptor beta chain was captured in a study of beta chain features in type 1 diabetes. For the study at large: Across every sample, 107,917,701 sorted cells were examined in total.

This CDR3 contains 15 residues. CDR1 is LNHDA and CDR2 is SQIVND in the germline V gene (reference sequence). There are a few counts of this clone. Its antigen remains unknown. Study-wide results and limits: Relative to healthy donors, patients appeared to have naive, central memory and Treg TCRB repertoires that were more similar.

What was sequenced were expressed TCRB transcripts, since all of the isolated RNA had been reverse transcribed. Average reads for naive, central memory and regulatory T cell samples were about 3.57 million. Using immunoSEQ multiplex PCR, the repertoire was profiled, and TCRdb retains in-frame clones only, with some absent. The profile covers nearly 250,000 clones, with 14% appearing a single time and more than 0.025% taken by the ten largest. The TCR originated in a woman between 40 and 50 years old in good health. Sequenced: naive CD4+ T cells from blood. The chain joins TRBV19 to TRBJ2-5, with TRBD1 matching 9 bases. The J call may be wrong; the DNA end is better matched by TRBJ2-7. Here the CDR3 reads CASSETDRGRYEQYF. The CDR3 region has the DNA TGTGCCAGTAGCGAAACGGACAGGGGACGGTACGAGCAGTACTTC.